This TCR beta chain was found in a study of cytomegalovirus exposure and HLA in healthy donors. In the PCR, 60 Vbeta and 13 Jbeta primers were used. Sequencing was performed with immunoSEQ multiplex PCR; in TCRdb, only in-frame clones are kept and a portion is missing. In the table there are roughly 100,000 clones, 75% of which are singletons. The germline gives CDR1 DFQATT, CDR2 SNEGSKA (reference sequence). The CDR3 length is 11 residues. V was trimmed by 6 bases and J by 6 bases, leaving 10 bases between them. With regard to this clone: Its antigen remains unknown.

Study-level points and caveats: When the data were analyzed later, several of the most significant clusters appeared to be linked to common viral pathogens.

Sequencing used PBMCs. The chain couples TRBV20-1 to TRBJ2-3; no reliable D call. The TCR sequence derives from a man aged 50 to 59 in good health and CMV-seronegative. For the CDR3, the DNA is TGCAGTGCAGAGCGAACGGATACGCAGTATTTT. Residues: CSAERTDTQYF.